These T cell receptor beta chains were read from a single sample in a study of blood T cell repertoires in COVID-19. This table comes from immunoSEQ multiplex PCR, and its TCRdb copy is limited to in-frame clones, with some not included. The sample includes 20,000 to 30,000 clones, over 90% seen only once; the top ten take 2.1%. The source material was peripheral blood. The receptors stem from a human donor in a cohort sampled during active COVID-19. CDR3s include the opening cysteine and the closing phenylalanine or tryptophan. The D gene is left open where the match is weak. Clone size is not always given. Where it is, it says once, few, many or a class for expanded clones.

length	V	J	D	size	CDR3	DNA
16	TRBV3-1/TRBV3-2	TRBJ2-2	-	-	CASSQVRPGETGELFF	TGTGCCAGCAGCCAAGTCCGCCCCGGGGAGACCGGGGAGCTGTTTTTT
15	TRBV5-1	TRBJ2-1	-	-	CASSPAGDSYNEQFF	TGCGCCAGCAGCCCCGCGGGCGACTCCTACAATGAGCAGTTCTTC
14	TRBV6-5	TRBJ2-7	-	-	CASSPDRPTYEQYF	TGTGCCAGCAGTCCAGACAGGCCAACCTACGAGCAGTACTTC
18	TRBV11-3	TRBJ2-7	TRBD1	-	CASSRPGTGAQSSYEQYF	TGTGCCAGCAGCCGTCCCGGGACAGGGGCCCAATCCTCCTACGAGCAGTACTTC
14	TRBV4-3	TRBJ1-1	-	few	CASSQDGVDTEAFF	TGCGCCAGCAGCCAAGACGGGGTAGACACTGAAGCTTTCTTT
15	TRBV7-9	TRBJ2-1	TRBD2	-	CASSLLAGGYNEQFF	TGTGCCAGCAGCTTACTAGCGGGAGGGTACAATGAGCAGTTCTTC
15	TRBV9	TRBJ1-6	TRBD1	-	CASSVTTGWNSPLHF	TGTGCCAGCAGCGTTACGACAGGGTGGAATTCACCCCTCCACTTT
14	TRBV5-4	TRBJ2-3	TRBD2	-	CASSYWTSGNHQYF	TGTGCCAGCAGCTACTGGACTAGCGGGAACCACCAGTATTTT
14	TRBV27	TRBJ2-3	TRBD1	-	CASRRTGGADTQYF	TGTGCCAGCAGAAGGACAGGGGGGGCAGATACGCAGTATTTT
13	TRBV6-2/TRBV6-3	TRBJ1-5	-	-	CASSYDRNQPQHF	TGTGCCAGCAGTTACGACAGAAATCAGCCCCAGCATTTT
15	TRBV25-1	TRBJ1-2	-	-	CASSEYGGRDYGYTF	TGTGCCAGCAGTGAATACGGGGGGCGAGACTATGGCTACACCTTC
15	TRBV3-1/TRBV3-2	TRBJ2-5	-	-	CASSQGGAKGETQYF	TGTGCCAGCAGCCAGGGGGGGGCAAAAGGAGAGACCCAGTACTTC
13	TRBV27	TRBJ1-2	-	-	CASSLSGQHGYTF	TGTGCCAGCAGTTTATCCGGACAGCATGGCTACACCTTC
14	TRBV3-1/TRBV3-2	TRBJ2-7	TRBD1	-	CASSQVGQGSEQYF	TGTGCCAGCAGCCAGGTAGGACAGGGATCGGAGCAGTACTTC
11	TRBV20-1	TRBJ2-7	-	-	CSARTTGEQYF	TGCAGTGCTAGAACTACGGGGGAGCAGTACTTC
18	TRBV11-2	TRBJ1-1	-	-	CASSLHFGGEGRNTEAFF	TGTGCCAGCAGCTTACACTTCGGGGGAGAAGGGCGAAACACTGAAGCTTTCTTT
15	TRBV6-1	TRBJ2-3	-	-	CASSEQRSSTDTQYF	TGTGCCAGCAGTGAACAACGGTCTAGCACAGATACGCAGTATTTT
16	TRBV5-1	TRBJ1-2	TRBD1	-	CASSPGQGALIRGYTF	TGCGCCAGCAGCCCGGGACAGGGGGCCTTGATAAGAGGCTACACCTTC
14	TRBV7-9	TRBJ1-1	TRBD1	-	CASSPTGGNTEAFF	TGTGCCAGCAGCCCTACAGGGGGAAACACTGAAGCTTTCTTT
14	TRBV28	TRBJ2-6	-	-	CASLLSSGANVLTF	TGTGCCAGCCTACTGAGCTCTGGGGCCAACGTCCTGACTTTC
15	TRBV25-1	TRBJ1-2	-	-	CASSDVQGLGDGYTF	TGTGCCAGCAGTGATGTCCAGGGGCTCGGAGATGGCTACACCTTC
13	TRBV5-1	TRBJ2-5	-	-	CASSLVLAGTQYF	TGCGCCAGCAGCTTGGTTCTAGCTGGGACCCAGTACTTC
15	TRBV6-1	TRBJ2-7	-	-	CASSEEARGYSEQYF	TGTGCCAGCAGTGAGGAGGCCAGGGGTTATTCCGAGCAGTACTTC
16	TRBV11-2	TRBJ2-1	-	once	CASSLVGGGRTNEQFF	TGTGCCAGCAGCTTAGTGGGGGGCGGGAGAACGAATGAGCAGTTCTTC
13	TRBV9	TRBJ2-5	-	once	CASNVDTQETQYF	TGTGCCAGCAACGTGGACACTCAAGAGACCCAGTACTTC
15	TRBV3-1/TRBV3-2	TRBJ1-2	TRBD1	-	CASNKYPGQIYGYTF	TGTGCCAGCAACAAGTACCCGGGACAGATCTATGGCTACACCTTC
15	TRBV7-2	TRBJ2-1	TRBD2	-	CASSLSSTSGNEQFF	TGTGCCAGCAGCTTATCAAGCACTAGCGGTAATGAGCAGTTCTTC
16	TRBV3-1/TRBV3-2	TRBJ1-1	TRBD1	-	CASSQGTGLVGTEAFF	TGTGCCAGCAGCCAAGGGACAGGGCTAGTGGGCACTGAAGCTTTCTTT
16	TRBV5-8	TRBJ1-5	TRBD1	-	CASSLAGQGGNQPQHF	TGTGCCAGCAGCTTGGCCGGGCAGGGGGGCAATCAGCCCCAGCATTTT